Below, 18 T cell receptor beta chains from the same sample are listed, as sequenced in a study of Ad26.COV2.S vaccination and SARS-CoV-2 variants. The treatment denotes: around 19 received Ad26.COV2.S at low or high dose, single or two shots; 5 received placebo; per-sample allocation not given. Sample collection was performed on day 63 after the first vaccine or placebo injection. Repertoires were generated with immunoSEQ multiplex PCR, while TCRdb's copy carries only in-frame clones and drops some. The table lists roughly 700,000 clones, 89% of them singletons. Material: peripheral blood, obtained in a trial of Ad26.COV2.S vaccine versus placebo. The receptors were sampled from a person between 18 and 65 years old who received the Ad26.COV2.S COVID-19 vaccine or a placebo.

V gene TRBV27 combines with J gene TRBJ2-7, with D hard to call. Trimming cost V 6 bases and J 8 bases, with 14 bases left between them. The CDR3 length is 12 residues. Germline assignment: CDR1 MNHEY and CDR2 SMNVEV (reference sequence). The chain's CDR3 is CASSSPTLQQYF. The CDR3 DNA is TGTGCCAGCAGCTCCCCCACTTTGCAGCAGTACTTC.

The chain combines TRBV7-8 with TRBJ2-5, with 9 bases aligning to TRBD1. CDR1 and CDR2 from the germline V gene are SGHVS and FQNEAQ. J lost 5 bases, V lost 6 bases, and 4 bases had no gene match. This CDR3 is built from 13 residues. As DNA, the CDR3 is TGTGCCAGCAGGCGGGGACAGGGCGAGACCCAGTACTTC. It encodes CASRRGQGETQYF.

This chain links TRBV19 with TRBJ1-1, with unresolved D. The germline V gene has CDR1 LNHDA and CDR2 SQIVND (reference sequence). V was pared by 3 bases and J by 10 bases, with 15 bases between. This CDR3 contains 13 residues. The CDR3 nucleotides read TGTGCCAGTAGTATCTCCGACGGTATAGGAGCTTTCTTT. It encodes CASSISDGIGAFF. The complete variable domain, with remaining parts taken from reference TRBV19 and TRBJ1-1, reads DGGITQSPKYLFRKEGQNVTLSCEQNLNHDAMYWYRQDPGQGLRLIYYSQIVNDFQKGDIAEGYSVSREKKESFPLTVTSAQKNPTAFYLCASSISDGIGAFFGQGTRLTVV.

This chain links TRBV7-8 with TRBJ2-1, with TRBD2 matching 13 bases. V shed 7 bases, J shed 6 bases, and the junction held 3 bases outside the gene matches. Germline V gene lookup returns CDR1 SGHVS and CDR2 FQNEAQ. This CDR3 contains 14 residues. The CDR3 here is CASMTSGGLNEQFF. For the CDR3, the DNA is TGTGCCAGCATGACTAGCGGGGGGCTCAATGAGCAGTTCTTC.

The rearrangement links TRBV9 to TRBJ2-7; D could derive from TRBD1 or TRBD2 (7 bases each). Germline V gives CDR1 SGDLS, CDR2 YYNGEE. V lost 3 bases and J lost 3, with 16 bases in between. The CDR3 has 15 residues. CDR3 region: CASSAGRGHGYEQYF. CDR3 nucleotides: TGTGCCAGCAGCGCGGGGAGGGGGCACGGCTACGAGCAGTACTTC.

The chain recombines TRBV5-1 with TRBJ1-1; the D is unclear. CDR1 is SGHRS, CDR2 YFSETQ, per germline. V lost 0 bases and J 1 base, leaving 10 bases between the germline ends. The CDR3 covers 15 residues. CDR3 nucleotides: TGCGCCAGCAGCTTGGCAAAGGCGGGGAACACTGAAGCTTTCTTT. It encodes CASSLAKAGNTEAFF. The full variable domain, with the rest looked up from reference TRBV5-1 and TRBJ1-1, is KAGVTQTPRYLIKTRGQQVTLSCSPISGHRSVSWYQQTPGQGLQFLFEYFSETQRNKGNFPGRFSGRQFSNSRSEMNVSTLELGDSALYLCASSLAKAGNTEAFFGQGTRLTVV.

V gene TRBV6-2 or TRBV6-3 combines with J gene TRBJ1-1; TRBD1 might be the D (5 bases). Germline V CDR1 and CDR2: MNHEY, SVGEGT. The CDR3 spans 15 residues. V was trimmed by 2 bases and J by 6 bases, leaving 16 bases between them. This CDR3 is CASSYAFGGKAEAFF. The CDR3 nucleotides read TGTGCCAGCAGTTACGCTTTTGGGGGGAAGGCTGAAGCTTTCTTT.

This chain connects TRBV10-3 to TRBJ1-2; TRBD1 matches 9 bases. Losses at the gene ends were 7 bases for V and 10 bases for J; bases not matched to a gene: 10. There are 13 residues in the CDR3. Germline CDR1 ENHRY, CDR2 SYGVKD. CDR3 sequence reads: CAIKSGTGTSYTF. The CDR3 DNA reads as TGTGCCATCAAGTCCGGGACAGGGACTTCCTACACCTTC.

As for this clone: This same CDR3 is encoded by further DNA sequences in the sample. The chain carries TRBV5-1 and TRBJ2-7, with unresolved D. The V gene lost 3 bases and the J gene lost 3 bases, with 4 bases spanning the gap. The CDR3 has 11 amino acids. CDR1 SGHRS and CDR2 YFSETQ come from the germline V gene. CDR3 residues: CASSSNYEQYF. CDR3 sequence (DNA): TGCGCCAGCAGCTCGAACTACGAGCAGTACTTC.

The chain carries TRBV15 and TRBJ2-1, with TRBD2 matching over 8 bases. Germline V gives CDR1 LNHNV, CDR2 YYDKDF (reference sequence). J was trimmed by 4 bases and V by 0 bases; bases with no gene match: 5. There are 16 residues in the CDR3. CDR3 loop: CATSRDWSSGYNEQFF. The CDR3 DNA is TGTGCCACCAGCAGAGATTGGTCTAGCGGGTACAATGAGCAGTTCTTC.

This clone came up a few times. This CDR3 is also generated by other DNA sequences in the sample. The J gene is TRBJ1-5, the V gene TRBV2, with TRBD1 matching over 8 bases. The CDR3 length is 13 residues. Germline values: CDR1 SNHLY, CDR2 FYNNEI. With V trimmed by 4 bases and J by 4 bases, 0 bases remained unmatched. The CDR3 region is CASSGTGNQPQHF. CDR3 sequence (DNA): TGTGCCAGCAGTGGGACAGGGAATCAGCCCCAGCATTTT.

The chain couples TRBV25-1 to TRBJ2-5; possibly TRBD1 for D (8 bases). This CDR3 is 15 amino acids long. Trimming cost V 8 bases and J 5 bases, with 21 bases left between them. Germline CDR1 and CDR2: MGHDK and SYGVNS. CDR3 nucleotide sequence: TGTGCCAGCCGACGGGGAGGGACAGGCTTGGAGACCCAGTACTTC. It is translated as CASRRGGTGLETQYF.

CDR3 nucleotide sequence: TGTGCCAGCAGCTTTCTTAGGGGCTATTATGGCTACACCTTC. This sequence encodes CASSFLRGYYGYTF. This sequence joins TRBV5-6 and TRBJ1-2; possibly TRBD1 for D (5 bases). CDR1 and CDR2 from the germline V gene are SGHDT and YYEEEE. The CDR3 loop spans 14 amino acids. V was shortened by 2 bases and J by 5 bases, with 13 bases between the two germline ends.

This chain connects TRBV6-5 to TRBJ1-6; 7 nucleotides match TRBD1. CDR3 length: 15 amino acids. In germline, CDR1 is MNHEY, CDR2 SVGAGI. Unmatched junction bases numbered 3, after V lost 2 bases and J lost 5 bases. CDR3 protein: CASSYRDRNNSPLHF. In DNA, the CDR3 is TGTGCCAGCAGTTACCGGGACAGAAATAATTCACCCCTCCACTTT.

The chain combines TRBV4-3 with TRBJ2-7; D possibly matches TRBD1 or TRBD2 (6 bases each). This CDR3 comprises 15 residues. Trimming shortened V by 0 bases and J by 6 bases, and 15 bases separated the two germline ends. CDR1 is LGHNA and CDR2 is YSLEER in the germline V gene. The CDR3, as DNA: TGCGCCAGCAGCCAAGATGAGGAGGGGGTAACCGAGCAGTACTTC. Amino acid sequence: CASSQDEEGVTEQYF.

The rearrangement links TRBV7-2 to TRBJ2-1; no firm D call. Deletions cut 3 bases from V and 12 bases from J, with 18 bases between. Germline CDR1 is SGHTA and CDR2 is FQGNSA. The CDR3 extends over 14 amino acids. The CDR3 DNA reads TGTGCCAGCAGCTTTTCAGTGGACGCCCTATGGCAGTTCTTC. Translation: CASSFSVDALWQFF.

This chain connects TRBV9 to TRBJ2-3; either TRBD1 or TRBD2 may fit D (6 bases each). CDR1 SGDLS and CDR2 YYNGEE come from the germline V gene. CDR3 length: 16 residues. V was pared by 2 bases and J by 0 bases, with 13 bases between. CDR3 residues: CASSVGAGQSTDTQYF. The CDR3 nucleotides are TGTGCCAGCAGCGTCGGTGCGGGACAAAGCACAGATACGCAGTATTTT.

The chain recombines TRBV12-3 or TRBV12-4 with TRBJ2-1; the D gene is possibly TRBD2 (6 bases). Trimming cost V 3 bases and J 8 bases, with 8 bases left between them. CDR3 length: 12 amino acids. CDR3 sequence (DNA): TGTGCCAGCAGTTTGGGGACTTATGAGCAGTTCTTC. Its translation: CASSLGTYEQFF.